This T cell receptor (beta chain) was captured by sequencing in a study of T cell changes during pregnancy in multiple sclerosis. V lost 1 base to trimming and J lost 5 bases; unmatched junction nucleotides: 16. The CDR3 is made up of 18 amino acids. Germline CDR1 and CDR2: SEHNR and FQNEAQ (reference sequence). The table came from immunoSEQ multiplex PCR; TCRdb's copy has only in-frame clones and leaves some out. Of around 69,000 clones detected, around 92% appear once; the ten largest clones hold roughly 2.2%. The sequence was obtained from a female donor with multiple sclerosis, enrolled in a pregnancy study. The specimen comprised peripheral blood, sampled in the first trimester of pregnancy. This sequence joins TRBV7-9 and TRBJ2-7, with 8 nucleotides matching TRBD2. The CDR3: CASSLGPGLAIGWNEQYF. The CDR3 coding sequence is TGTGCCAGCAGCTTAGGTCCCGGACTAGCTATAGGGTGGAACGAGCAGTACTTC. The variable domain in full, completed from reference TRBV7-9 and TRBJ2-7, reads DTGVSQNPRHKITKRGQNVTFRCDPISEHNRLYWYRQTLGQGPEFLTYFQNEAQLEKSRLLSDRFSAERPKGSFSTLEIQRTEQGDSAMYLCASSLGPGLAIGWNEQYFGPGTRLTVT.